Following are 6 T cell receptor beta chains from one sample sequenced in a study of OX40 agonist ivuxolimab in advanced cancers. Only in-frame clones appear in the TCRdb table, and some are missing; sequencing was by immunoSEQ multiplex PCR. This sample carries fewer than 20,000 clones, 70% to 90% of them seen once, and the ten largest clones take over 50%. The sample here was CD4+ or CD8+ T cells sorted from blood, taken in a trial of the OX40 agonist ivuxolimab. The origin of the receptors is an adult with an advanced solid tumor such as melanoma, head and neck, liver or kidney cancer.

The CDR3 sequence is CASSLSGYSNQPQHF. The CDR3 DNA is TGTGCCAGCAGTTTATCGGGATATAGCAATCAGCCCCAGCATTTT. The chain recombines TRBV27 with TRBJ1-5; no firm D call. V gave up 0 bases and J gave up 0 bases, with 6 bases separating them. Germline V gene data show CDR1 as MNHEY and CDR2 as SMNVEV (reference sequence). This CDR3 is 15 amino acids long.

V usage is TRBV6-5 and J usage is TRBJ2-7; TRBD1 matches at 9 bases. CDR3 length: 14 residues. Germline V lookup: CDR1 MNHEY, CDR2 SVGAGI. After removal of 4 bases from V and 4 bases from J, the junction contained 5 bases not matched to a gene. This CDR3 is CASSLLQGAYEQYF. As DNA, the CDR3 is TGTGCCAGCAGTTTATTACAGGGGGCTTACGAGCAGTACTTC.

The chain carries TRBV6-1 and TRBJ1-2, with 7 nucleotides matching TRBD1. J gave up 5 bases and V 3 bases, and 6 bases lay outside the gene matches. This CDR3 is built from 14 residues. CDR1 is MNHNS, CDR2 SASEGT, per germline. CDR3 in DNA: TGTGCCAGCAGTGATGGGGGACAGCTATATGGCTACACCTTC. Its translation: CASSDGGQLYGYTF.

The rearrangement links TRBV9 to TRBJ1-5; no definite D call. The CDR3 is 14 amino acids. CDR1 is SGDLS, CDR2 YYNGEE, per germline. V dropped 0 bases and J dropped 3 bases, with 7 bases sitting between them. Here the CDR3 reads CASSVGRDNQPQHF. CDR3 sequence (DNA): TGTGCCAGCAGCGTAGGACGGGACAATCAGCCCCAGCATTTT.

The CDR3 reads CAWTSPLARGGSYEQYF. CDR3 nucleotides: TGTGCCTGGACCTCTCCGCTCGCCAGGGGGGGATCCTACGAGCAGTACTTC. V and J are TRBV30 and TRBJ2-7, with D perhaps assigned TRBD1 or TRBD2 (7 bases each). The V gene's germline CDR1 is GTSNPN and CDR2 SVGIG (reference sequence). Deletions cut 4 bases from V and 1 base from J, with 23 bases between. This CDR3 is 17 amino acids long.

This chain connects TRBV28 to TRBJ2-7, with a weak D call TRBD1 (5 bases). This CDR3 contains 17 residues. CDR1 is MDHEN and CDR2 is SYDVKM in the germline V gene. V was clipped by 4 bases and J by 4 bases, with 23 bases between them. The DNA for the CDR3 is TGTGCCAGCAGTTCGACGTTTGGGTCCAGGGCCCTTTACGAGCAGTACTTC. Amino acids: CASSSTFGSRALYEQYF.